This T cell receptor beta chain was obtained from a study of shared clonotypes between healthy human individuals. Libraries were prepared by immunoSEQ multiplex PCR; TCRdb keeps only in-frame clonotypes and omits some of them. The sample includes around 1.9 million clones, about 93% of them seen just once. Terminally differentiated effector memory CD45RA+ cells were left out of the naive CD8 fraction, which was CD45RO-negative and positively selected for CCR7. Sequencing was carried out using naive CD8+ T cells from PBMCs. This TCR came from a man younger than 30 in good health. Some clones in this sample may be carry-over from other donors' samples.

CDR3 region: CASSLGVAGEAFF. The CDR3 region has the DNA TGTGCCAGCAGCTTGGGAGTGGCGGGCGAAGCTTTCTTT. The chain employs TRBV5-8 and TRBJ1-1, with D unclear. V lost 0 bases to trimming and J lost 8 bases, with 11 bases between them. This CDR3 is built from 13 residues. Germline V CDR1 and CDR2: SGHTS, YDEGEE.